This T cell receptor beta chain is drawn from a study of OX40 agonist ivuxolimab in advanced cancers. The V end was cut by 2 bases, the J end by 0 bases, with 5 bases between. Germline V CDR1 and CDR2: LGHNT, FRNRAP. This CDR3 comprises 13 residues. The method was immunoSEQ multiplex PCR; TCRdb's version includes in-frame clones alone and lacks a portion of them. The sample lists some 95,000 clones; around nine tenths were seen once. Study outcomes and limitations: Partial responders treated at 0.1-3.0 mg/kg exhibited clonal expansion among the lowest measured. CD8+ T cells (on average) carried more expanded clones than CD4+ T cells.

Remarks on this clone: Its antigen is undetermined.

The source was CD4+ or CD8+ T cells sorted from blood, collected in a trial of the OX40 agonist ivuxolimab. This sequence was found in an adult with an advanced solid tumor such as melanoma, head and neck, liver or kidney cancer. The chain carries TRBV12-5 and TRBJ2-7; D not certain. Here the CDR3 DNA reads TGTGCTAGTGGTTTGACGGCCTCCTACGAGCAGTACTTC. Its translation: CASGLTASYEQYF. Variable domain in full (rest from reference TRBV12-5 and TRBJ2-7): DARVTQTPRHKVTEMGQEVTMRCQPILGHNTVFWYRQTMMQGLELLAYFRNRAPLDDSGMPKDRFSAEMPDATLATLKIQPSEPRDSAVYFCASGLTASYEQYFGPGTRLTVT.